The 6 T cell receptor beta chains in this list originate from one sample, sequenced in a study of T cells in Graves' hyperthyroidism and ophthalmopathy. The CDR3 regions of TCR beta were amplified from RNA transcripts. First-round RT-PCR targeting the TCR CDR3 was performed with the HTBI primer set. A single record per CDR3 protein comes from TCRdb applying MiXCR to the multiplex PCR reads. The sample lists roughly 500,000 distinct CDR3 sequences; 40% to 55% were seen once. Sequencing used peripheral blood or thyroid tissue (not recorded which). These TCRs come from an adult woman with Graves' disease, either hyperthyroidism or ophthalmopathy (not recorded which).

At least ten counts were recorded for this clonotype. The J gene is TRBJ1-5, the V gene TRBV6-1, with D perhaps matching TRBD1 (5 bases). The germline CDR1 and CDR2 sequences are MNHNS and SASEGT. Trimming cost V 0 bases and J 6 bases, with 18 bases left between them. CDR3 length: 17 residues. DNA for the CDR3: TGTGCCAGCAGTGAAGCGCATGGCTTGGGGGAATTTCAGCCCCAGCATTTT. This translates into CASSEAHGLGEFQPQHF.

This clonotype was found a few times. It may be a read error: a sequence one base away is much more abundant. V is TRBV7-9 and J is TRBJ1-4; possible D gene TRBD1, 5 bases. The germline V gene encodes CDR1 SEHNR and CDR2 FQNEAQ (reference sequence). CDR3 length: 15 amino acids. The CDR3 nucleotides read TGTGTCAGCAGCGCGAGAAGATCAGGGCATGAAAAACTGTTTTTT. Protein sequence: CVSSARRSGHEKLFF. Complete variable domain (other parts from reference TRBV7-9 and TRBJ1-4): DTGVSQNPRHKITKRGQNVTFRCDPISEHNRLYWYRQTLGQGPEFLTYFQNEAQLEKSRLLSDRFSAERPKGSFSTLEIQRTEQGDSAMYLCVSSARRSGHEKLFFGSGTQLSVL.

As DNA, the CDR3 is TGTGCCAGCCAAAGGGGTATGGGTTTTGCTGAAGCTTTCTTT. Translation gives CASQRGMGFAEAFF. The chain uses TRBV6-1 and TRBJ1-1; tentative D call: TRBD1 (5 bases). The germline gives CDR1 MNHNS, CDR2 SASEGT. V was shortened by 8 bases and J by 6 bases, with 19 bases between the two germline ends. This CDR3 has 14 amino acids.

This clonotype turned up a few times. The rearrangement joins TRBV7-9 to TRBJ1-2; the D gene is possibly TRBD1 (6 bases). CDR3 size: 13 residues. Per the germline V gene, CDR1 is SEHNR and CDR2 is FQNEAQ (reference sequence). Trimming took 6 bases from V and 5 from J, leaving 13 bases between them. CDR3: CASRGQVFYGYTF. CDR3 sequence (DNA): TGTGCCAGCAGGGGACAAGTCTTTTATGGCTACACCTTC.

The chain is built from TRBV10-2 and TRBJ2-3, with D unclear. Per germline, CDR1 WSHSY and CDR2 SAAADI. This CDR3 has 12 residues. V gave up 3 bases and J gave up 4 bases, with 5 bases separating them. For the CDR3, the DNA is TGCGCCAGCAGTGACATGGCAGATACGCAGTATTTT. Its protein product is CASSDMADTQYF.

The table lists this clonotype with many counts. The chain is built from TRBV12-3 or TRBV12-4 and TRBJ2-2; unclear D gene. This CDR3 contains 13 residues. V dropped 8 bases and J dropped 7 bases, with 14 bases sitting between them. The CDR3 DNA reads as TGTGCCAGCGTGGCAATGGGAAGCGGGGAGCTGTTTTTT. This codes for CASVAMGSGELFF.